This T cell receptor beta chain was captured by sequencing in a study of cytomegalovirus exposure and HLA in healthy donors. Whole-study results and caveats: Reportedly, a later analysis found an Asian-associated ancestry cluster had fewer N-insertions than the roughly 630-donor mean. The authors excluded some V segments, including TRBV6-2 and TRBV6-3, as indistinguishable. Specificity for CMV antigens was confirmed in vitro for a few of the CMV-associated chains.

60 Vbeta and 13 Jbeta primers were used in PCR. The assay was immunoSEQ multiplex PCR, and TCRdb's table has in-frame clones only and misses some. The table has 90,000 to 120,000 clones, around 77% seen once. Trimming removed 2 bases from V and 5 bases from J; junction bases left unmatched: 6. CDR3 length: 15 amino acids. Germline CDR1 MNHEY, CDR2 SVGAGI. With respect to this clone: Its antigen is undetermined.

The rearrangement joins TRBV6-5 to TRBJ2-3; 8 positions agree with TRBD2. The origin of this receptor is a male donor in good health and CMV-seronegative. Sequencing was done on a sample of PBMCs. Here the CDR3 DNA reads TGTGCCAGCAGTTACACCGGGGGGGAAAAAGATACGCAGTATTTT. It translates to CASSYTGGEKDTQYF.